This T cell receptor beta chain was sequenced during a study of blood T cell repertoires in COVID-19 (dated by TCRdb to 2018 to 2020). Describing the broader study: Collaborator samples came from the United States, Italy and Spain and covered acute and convalescent phases of COVID-19. The prospective study material was composed of cDNA or gDNA derived from T cells, B-cell-depleted T cells, or PBMCs. The dataset comprised deeply sampled blood TCRbeta repertoires from subjects exposed to, actively infected with, or recovered from COVID-19. A freely available public database, intended as a resource for researchers studying the immune response to SARS-CoV-2, is where the repertoires were released. Samples came from the ongoing ImmuneRACE study (first 160 participants) plus 1,254 subjects from 6 global collaborators. Sample metadata almost always included a de-identified subject ID, COVID-19 status, age in years and sex. Where available, HLA class I and class II types were taken from metadata supplied by the sample provider and were not determined by assay-based typing. Study-wide conclusions, independent of this receptor: The quantity of clinical and demographic metadata differed by source and by participant and was supplied without curation.

Turning to this clone: Its recognized antigen is unknown. Nothing much larger sits one base from this clone, and base qualities are not available.

TCRbeta CDR3 regions were amplified from genomic DNA using the immunoSEQ Assay, a bias-controlled multiplex PCR. Processing in the source paper ran as follows. The number of nucleated cells in each sample was estimated by amplification of reference gene primers within the assay. To quantify the absolute abundance of each unique TCRbeta CDR3 rearrangement, sequence reads were collapsed and filtered. For each sample, productive Simpson clonality was calculated as the square root of Simpson's diversity index over productive rearrangements. TCRdb provides this immuneACCESS table in a form limited to in-frame rearrangements. Some clones are lacking; in checked studies, under half of them reflect an unresolved V gene, and why the rest are absent is not known. V and J calls and clone size come straight from that table; D and trimming were deduced from the DNA. Within this sample are about 140,000 clones, with more than 75% of them counted one time only. Of the sample, approximately 10% is held by the ten largest clones.

Trimming costs V 0 bases and J 5 bases, and their ends lie 11 bases apart. Taken from cysteine to phenylalanine, the CDR3 has 16 residues. Of the read, only the CDR3 DNA is kept; its 48 bases are in frame from base 1. The germline V gene provides CDR1 SNHLY and CDR2 FYNNEI. Participants in the prospective study were enrolled through a virtual design, were aged about 18 to 100 years, and lived in fewer than 30 United States geographic areas. To assign participants to cohorts, the prospective study relied on clinical history that participants themselves reported in a screening survey and a study questionnaire. Recovered participants in ImmuneRACE Cohort 3 were defined as having two consecutive negative NP/OP PCR tests, clearance from a healthcare professional, or resolution of symptoms. In the prospective study, whole blood, serum and a nasopharyngeal or oropharyngeal swab were collected from each participant by mobile phlebotomists. Over a roughly 2-month period, participants in the prospective study had the option of providing additional blood draws and questionnaires. Before DNA extraction, prospective study blood samples were shipped either frozen or at room temperature.

The chain is assembled from TRBV2 and TRBJ2-6; the D gene is perhaps TRBD1, from 6 matching bases. The TCR originated in a man in his fifties or sixties who had recovered from COVID-19. Material: PBMCs or T cells enriched from blood (not recorded which). The CDR3 protein sequence reads: CASSEALWDRANVLTF. The DNA is TGTGCCAGCAGTGAAGCGCTTTGGGACAGGGCCAACGTCCTGACTTTC.